Included here is one T cell receptor (beta chain) sequence, with context. Its target is unknown. This specimen belongs to a study of cytotoxic CD8 clonotypes in ibrutinib-treated CLL. Study-wide results and caveats: Under treatment, the uncommon public clonotypes either contracted or remained stable. Sustained-remission and progressing patients had different sampling times. Measured clonality at baseline was greater than in age-matched healthy donors and tracked with circulating CD8+ T-cell counts.

Cryopreserved PBMCs yielded 1.5 to 2 micrograms of genomic DNA for TCR beta libraries. Germline V gives CDR1 LGHNA, CDR2 YNFKEQ. V shed 1 base and J shed 8 bases, with 14 bases lying between them. This CDR3 region has 14 residues. TCRdb keeps only in-frame clones here, not all; method: immunoSEQ multiplex PCR. Of 110,000 to 150,000 clones in the sample, 60% to 85% were seen once. The material sequenced was PBMCs, taken after 24 months of ibrutinib treatment. The sequence was collected from a human donor with chronic lymphocytic leukemia. The chain employs TRBV4-2 and TRBJ1-1; a possible D gene is TRBD1 (5 bases). Written as DNA, the CDR3 is TGTGCCAGCAGCCAAGGGGGGAGGGGCACCGAAGCTTTCTTT. The encoded protein is CASSQGGRGTEAFF.